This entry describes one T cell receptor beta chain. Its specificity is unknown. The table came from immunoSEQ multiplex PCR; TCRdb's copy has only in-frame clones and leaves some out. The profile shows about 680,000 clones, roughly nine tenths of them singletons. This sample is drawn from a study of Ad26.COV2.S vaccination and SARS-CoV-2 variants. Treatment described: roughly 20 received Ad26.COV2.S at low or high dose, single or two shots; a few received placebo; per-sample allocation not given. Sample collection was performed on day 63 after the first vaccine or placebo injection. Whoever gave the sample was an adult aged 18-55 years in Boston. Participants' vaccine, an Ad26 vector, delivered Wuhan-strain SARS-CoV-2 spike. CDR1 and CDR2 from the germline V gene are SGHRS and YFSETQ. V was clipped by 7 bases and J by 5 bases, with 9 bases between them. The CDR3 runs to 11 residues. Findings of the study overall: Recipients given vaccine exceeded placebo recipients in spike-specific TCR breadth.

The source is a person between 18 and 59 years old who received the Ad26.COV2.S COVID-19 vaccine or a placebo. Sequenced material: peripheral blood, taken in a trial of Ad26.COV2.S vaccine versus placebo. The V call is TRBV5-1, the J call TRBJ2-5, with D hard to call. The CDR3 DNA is TGCGCCAGCCCAGGCCGGGAGACCCAGTACTTC. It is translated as CASPGRETQYF.